This T cell receptor (beta chain) comes out of a study of CD8 T cells in Susac syndrome. Notes on the study in general: Only a relatively small number of individuals were included in the TCR sequencing and HLA analysis.

Negative isolation was used for CD8+ and CD4+ T cells, and FACS enrichment was applied to TEMRA cells. With random hexamers, reverse transcription was performed on roughly 0.45 to 1 ug of RNA. TCR beta CDR3 was amplified by immunoSEQ covering 54 Vbeta and 13 Jbeta. TCRdb re-derived calls from the immunoSEQ multiplex PCR reads in MiXCR, one entry per CDR3 protein. The sample lists about 200,000 distinct CDR3 sequences; 95% were seen once. The CDR3 has 12 amino acids. Germline V gene sequence: CDR1 SQVTM, CDR2 ANQGSEA. V gave up 0 bases and J gave up 6 bases, with 8 bases separating them. With respect to this clonotype: Its antigen is currently unknown.

The TCR originated in a human donor with multiple sclerosis. This sequence joins TRBV29-1 and TRBJ1-1; D perhaps matches TRBD1 (5 bases). The sequencing input was CD4+ T cells from PBMCs. In DNA, the CDR3 is TGCAGCGTTGAAGATGGGGCGGCTGAAGCTTTCTTT. It is translated as CSVEDGAAEAFF.